The entry below gives a single T cell receptor (beta chain) sequence along with its context. The antigen this receptor binds is unknown. There are no base qualities to consult, and no much larger clone falls within one base. From the cysteine up to the phenylalanine, the CDR3 has a length of 11 residues. The sequence is cut down to CDR3 DNA, 33 bases in frame from base 1. Sequences SQVTM (CDR1) and ANQGSEA (CDR2) are obtained from the germline V gene. V was cut back by 7 bases and J by 3 bases, leaving a gap of 10 bases between them. The sample belongs to a study of response to subunit inactivated influenza vaccine listed by TCRdb under 2018. Regarding the research as a whole: To follow how T cells responded to a trivalent subunit inactivated influenza vaccine, the researchers relied on deep quantitative profiling of the T cell receptor repertoire. The paper as a whole reports these results and caveats: It was suggested by the authors that each seasonal influenza vaccination may recruit only a limited number of new T cells.

The library was generated by RT-PCR. The instrument given in TCRdb is Illumina HiSeq 2500. In-frame beta chains were kept once TCRdb had trimmed the public reads at Q25 with fastp and called clones with MiXCR. Each entry merges the rows of one CDR3 protein and shows their most common DNA and genes. The sample table lists roughly 650,000 distinct CDR3 sequences, roughly 14% of them with a count of one. Roughly 11% of the sample rests with the top ten. The TCR comes from a middle-aged man who received an inactivated influenza vaccine. Donor details come from another sample of the same person, matched by shared clones. This chain joins TRBV29-1 to TRBJ2-7, with no confident D gene call. The material sequenced was PBMCs from blood, taken approximately 13 days after vaccination. The CDR3 has the sequence CSAKHDYEQYF. The DNA reads as follows: TGCAGCGCCAAACATGACTACGAGCAGTACTTC.